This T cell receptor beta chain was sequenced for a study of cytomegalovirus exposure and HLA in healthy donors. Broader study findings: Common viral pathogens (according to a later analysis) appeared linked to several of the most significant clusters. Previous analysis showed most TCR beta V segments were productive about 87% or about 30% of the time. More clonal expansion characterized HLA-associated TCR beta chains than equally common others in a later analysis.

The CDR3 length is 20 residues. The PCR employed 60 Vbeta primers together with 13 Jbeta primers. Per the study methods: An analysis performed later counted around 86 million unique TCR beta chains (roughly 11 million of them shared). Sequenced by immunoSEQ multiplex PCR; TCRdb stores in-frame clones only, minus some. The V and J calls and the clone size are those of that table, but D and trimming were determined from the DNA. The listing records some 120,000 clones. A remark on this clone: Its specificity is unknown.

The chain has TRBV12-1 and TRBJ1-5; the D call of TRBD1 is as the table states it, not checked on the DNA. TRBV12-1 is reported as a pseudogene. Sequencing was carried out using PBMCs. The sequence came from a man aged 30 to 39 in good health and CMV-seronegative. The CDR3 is CASSLLPGQGGQYSNQPQHF. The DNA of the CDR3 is TGTGCCAGCAGCTTACTTCCGGGACAGGGGGGTCAATATAGCAATCAGCCCCAGCATTTT.